This is a list of T cell receptor beta chains from one sample in a study of blood T cell repertoires in COVID-19. Repertoires were generated with immunoSEQ multiplex PCR, while TCRdb's copy carries only in-frame clones and drops some. The sample records over 90,000 clones, 70% to 90% being singletons. Material for sequencing was peripheral blood. The receptors stem from a man aged 50 to 59 with active COVID-19. CDR3s include the opening cysteine and the closing phenylalanine or tryptophan. A D gene is named only where the DNA matches it firmly. Some rows mark clone size as missing; the rest say once, few, many or name a class of expanded clone.

>TRBJ2-3|TRBV4-2|TRBD1|.
CASSQVVRLTGGPDAPTDTQYF
TGTGCCAGCAGCCAAGTAGTGAGGTTGACAGGGGGCCCCGACGCCCCCACAGATACGCAGTATTTT
>TRBJ2-2|TRBV3-1/TRBV3-2|TRBD2|.
CASRGLAGSLRELFF
TGTGCCAGCAGGGGACTAGCGGGGTCGCTCCGGGAGCTGTTTTTT
>TRBJ1-2|TRBV10-3|.|.
CAISRTEGQGYTF
TGTGCCATCAGTCGGACAGAGGGTCAAGGCTACACCTTC
>TRBJ2-7|TRBV7-2|TRBD2|.
CASTERLGRVGSYEQYF
TGTGCCAGCACCGAAAGGCTTGGGAGGGTCGGGTCCTACGAGCAGTACTTC
>TRBJ1-2|TRBV30|.|.
CAWTGETQNYGYTF
TGTGCCTGGACAGGGGAGACACAAAACTATGGCTACACCTTC
>TRBJ2-2|TRBV6-1|.|.
CASRDYRAANTGELFF
TGTGCCAGCCGTGACTACAGAGCTGCCAACACCGGGGAGCTGTTTTTT
>TRBJ1-2|TRBV6-5|TRBD1|.
CAIQGASETNYGYTF
TGTGCCATCCAGGGGGCGTCCGAAACTAACTATGGCTACACCTTC
>TRBJ1-1|TRBV19|.|once
CASSAKGGTEAFF
TGTGCCAGTAGTGCCAAGGGAGGGACTGAAGCTTTCTTT
>TRBJ2-5|TRBV5-1|.|.
CASSLDPSQETQYF
TGCGCCAGCAGCTTGGACCCCAGTCAAGAGACCCAGTACTTC
>TRBJ1-1|TRBV3-1/TRBV3-2|.|once
CASSQDVGRSEAFF
TGTGCCAGCAGCCAAGACGTAGGGAGATCTGAAGCTTTCTTT
>TRBJ1-5|TRBV7-5|.|.
CARSVGASGQPQHF
TGTGCCAGAAGCGTGGGGGCGTCGGGTCAGCCCCAGCATTTT
>TRBJ2-3|TRBV11-3|.|.
CASSGGTAVTDTQYF
TGTGCCAGCAGCGGAGGGACAGCAGTCACAGATACGCAGTATTTT
>TRBJ1-4|TRBV28|.|.
CASIGGEKLFF
TGTGCCAGCATCGGAGGGGAAAAACTGTTTTTT
>TRBJ2-7|TRBV4-1|TRBD1|.
CASSPRQGAYEQYF
TGCGCCAGCAGTCCCCGACAGGGAGCCTACGAGCAGTACTTC
>TRBJ2-2|TRBV7-2|.|.
CASSLAGSRAVGELFF
TGTGCCAGCAGCTTAGCGGGATCCAGGGCGGTCGGGGAGCTGTTTTTT
>TRBJ2-5|TRBV5-6|TRBD1|.
CASSLIDRETKTQYF
TGTGCCAGCAGCTTGATCGACAGGGAAACGAAGACCCAGTACTTC
>TRBJ1-2|TRBV7-2|TRBD1|.
CASSLGQGASGYTF
TGTGCCAGCAGCTTAGGGCAGGGGGCGAGTGGCTACACCTTC
>TRBJ2-7|TRBV19|.|.
CASSEVRGYEQYF
TGTGCCAGTAGTGAGGTCAGGGGCTACGAGCAGTACTTC
>TRBJ1-1|TRBV5-6|.|.
CASSLRGTNTEAFF
TGTGCCAGCAGCTTGAGGGGGACGAACACTGAAGCTTTCTTT
>TRBJ1-1|TRBV9|.|.
CASSVGAGNTEAFF
TGTGCCAGCAGCGTAGGAGCTGGGAACACTGAAGCTTTCTTT
>TRBJ2-4|TRBV6-5|.|.
CASSYSTGARHIQYF
TGTGCCAGCAGTTACTCGACTGGGGCTAGGCACATTCAGTACTTC
>TRBJ1-6|TRBV4-2|TRBD1|.
CASSQEAIGGNSPLHF
TGTGCCAGCAGCCAAGAGGCGATAGGGGGCAATTCACCCCTCCACTTT
>TRBJ2-3|TRBV6-1|TRBD2|.
CASSEPAGGDSQYF
TGTGCCAGCAGTGAACCGGCGGGGGGGGATTCGCAGTATTTT
>TRBJ2-5|TRBV7-2|TRBD2|.
CASSLALLAGVQETQYF
TGTGCCAGCAGCTTAGCCCTGCTAGCGGGGGTCCAAGAGACCCAGTACTTC
>TRBJ1-4|TRBV25-1|TRBD1|many
CASKQGTEKLFF
TGTGCCAGCAAACAGGGGACTGAAAAACTGTTTTTT
>TRBJ2-7|TRBV4-1|TRBD1|.
CASSQPGQGTPRIF
TGCGCCAGCAGCCAACCGGGACAGGGCACCCCAAGAATCTTC
>TRBJ2-7|TRBV3-1/TRBV3-2|.|.
CASSQPGQEQYF
TGTGCCAGCAGTCAACCAGGACAGGAGCAGTACTTC
>TRBJ1-2|TRBV7-2|.|.
CASSPDSYGYTF
TGTGCCAGCAGCCCGGACAGCTATGGCTACACCTTC
>TRBJ2-2|TRBV6-2/TRBV6-3|.|.
CASSFFPGLPRGGELFF
TGTGCCAGCAGTTTCTTCCCGGGACTCCCGAGGGGCGGGGAGCTGTTTTTT
>TRBJ2-5|TRBV7-2|.|.
CASSLGTVQETQYF
TGTGCCAGCAGCTTAGGAACGGTCCAAGAGACCCAGTACTTC
>TRBJ2-3|TRBV6-7|.|.
CASSYSQGCTDTQYF
TGTGCCAGCAGTTACTCGCAGGGCTGCACAGATACGCAGTATTTT
>TRBJ2-7|TRBV12-5|.|.
CASGLGQGPHEQYF
TGTGCTAGTGGCCTGGGGCAGGGTCCCCACGAGCAGTACTTC
>TRBJ2-2|TRBV5-6|.|.
CASSLNTRVALFF
TGTGCCAGCAGCTTGAATACCCGGGTTGCGCTGTTTTTT
>TRBJ2-7|TRBV6-5|.|.
CASRVSPRGTYEQYF
TGTGCCAGCAGGGTATCCCCTAGGGGCACCTACGAGCAGTACTTC
>TRBJ2-7|TRBV3-1/TRBV3-2|TRBD2|few
CASSPRGTSGAVSEQYF
TGTGCCAGCAGCCCCAGAGGGACTAGCGGGGCTGTCTCCGAGCAGTACTTC
>TRBJ2-3|TRBV20-1|TRBD2|.
CSAGGTDTQYF
TGCAGTGCCGGGGGGACAGATACGCAGTATTTT
>TRBJ1-2|TRBV5-4|TRBD1|.
CASSSGQALNYGYTF
TGTGCCAGCAGCTCGGGACAGGCGCTCAACTATGGCTACACCTTC
>TRBJ2-1|TRBV5-5|TRBD2|.
CASSLGGGASYNEQFF
TGTGCCAGCAGCTTGGGCGGGGGGGCTTCCTACAATGAGCAGTTCTTC
>TRBJ2-3|TRBV20-1|TRBD2|.
CSAGTSTQYF
TGCAGTGCAGGGACTAGCACGCAGTATTTT
>TRBJ2-3|TRBV5-1|.|once
CASSLVWGRDTQYF
TGCGCCAGCAGCTTGGTGTGGGGGAGGGATACGCAGTATTTT
>TRBJ2-5|TRBV6-5|TRBD2|.
CASSTLAGGETQYF
TGTGCCAGCAGTACACTAGCGGGGGGAGAGACCCAGTACTTC
>TRBJ1-5|TRBV5-5|TRBD1|.
CASSSTGGRNQPQHF
TGTGCCAGCAGCTCAACAGGGGGGCGCAATCAGCCCCAGCATTTT
>TRBJ1-1|TRBV11-3|TRBD1|.
CASSQSDRGNTEAFF
TGTGCCAGCAGCCAGTCGGACAGGGGGAACACTGAAGCTTTCTTT
>TRBJ2-2|TRBV28|.|.
CASSLSGVAGELFF
TGTGCCAGCAGTTTATCGGGGGTCGCCGGGGAGCTGTTTTTT
>TRBJ2-1|TRBV11-3|.|.
CASSSAGFPNEQFF
TGTGCCAGCAGCTCGGCGGGGTTTCCAAATGAGCAGTTCTTC
>TRBJ2-1|TRBV5-4|TRBD2|.
CASSLDIGTSNTEQFF
TGTGCCAGCAGCTTGGATATAGGGACTAGCAACACTGAGCAGTTCTTC
>TRBJ2-3|TRBV20-1|TRBD2|.
CSASDGLGLDTQYF
TGCAGTGCTAGTGACGGACTAGGTTTAGATACGCAGTATTTT
>TRBJ1-5|TRBV27|TRBD1|.
CASSSWTGQLNQPQHF
TGTGCCAGCAGTTCCTGGACAGGGCAGTTGAATCAGCCCCAGCATTTT
>TRBJ1-6|TRBV15|.|.
CATSPVRLRSPLHF
TGTGCCACCAGCCCTGTTCGACTCCGGTCACCCCTCCACTTT
>TRBJ2-1|TRBV6-5|TRBD2|.
CASQFGGLNEQFF
TGTGCCAGCCAATTCGGGGGGTTGAATGAGCAGTTCTTC
>TRBJ2-7|TRBV5-6|.|.
CASRFGWRTKVIYEQYF
TGTGCCAGCAGATTTGGGTGGCGGACTAAGGTTATCTACGAGCAGTACTTC
>TRBJ1-1|TRBV12-5|.|.
CASGPRRLNTEAFF
TGTGCTAGTGGCCCACGGCGGCTGAACACTGAAGCTTTCTTT
>TRBJ2-1|TRBV27|TRBD2|.
CASSLWAGGPYEQFF
TGTGCCAGCAGTTTGTGGGCGGGGGGGCCCTATGAGCAGTTCTTC
>TRBJ2-2|TRBV19|TRBD2|.
CASSISSGGFYTGELFF
TGTGCCAGTAGTATATCGAGCGGGGGGTTCTACACCGGGGAGCTGTTTTTT
>TRBJ1-5|TRBV5-1|TRBD1|.
CASSLSGQGDQPQHF
TGCGCCAGCAGTTTGTCTGGACAGGGCGATCAGCCCCAGCATTTT
>TRBJ2-1|TRBV10-3|.|.
CAISESSLATVEQFF
TGTGCCATCAGTGAGTCGAGTCTAGCGACGGTTGAGCAGTTCTTC
>TRBJ2-5|TRBV5-6|.|.
CASSFGGHQETQYF
TGTGCCAGCAGCTTCGGGGGGCACCAAGAGACCCAGTACTTC
>TRBJ2-2|TRBV6-5|.|.
CASPQRAQNTGELFF
TGTGCCAGCCCTCAGAGGGCCCAGAACACCGGGGAGCTGTTTTTT
>TRBJ2-7|TRBV5-1|.|.
CASSLGWVSTYEQYF
TGCGCCAGCAGCTTGGGCTGGGTCTCGACTTACGAGCAGTACTTC
>TRBJ1-1|TRBV2|TRBD1|.
CASSEDFQGAPEAFF
TGTGCCAGCAGTGAAGATTTCCAGGGGGCCCCTGAAGCTTTCTTT